Reported below is one T cell receptor beta chain. Its antigen remains unidentified. This sample is part of a study of T cells in localized non-small cell lung cancer. General study points: Appearance in adjacent lung was seen for a median 57 of the top 100 tumor clones.

Produced via immunoSEQ multiplex PCR; TCRdb's table is partial and in-frame only. Of about 76,000 clones in the sample, less than 85% are singletons; the top ten hold 1% to 1.5%. The V and J ends lost 7 bases and 3 bases, in that order; junction bases with no gene match: 10. This CDR3 has 15 residues. Germline values: CDR1 MNHNS, CDR2 SASEGT. V gene TRBV6-1 combines with J gene TRBJ1-2, with 8 positions matching TRBD1. Sequencing used peripheral blood, obtained before any cancer treatment. This sequence originates from a female donor over 55 with stage I lung adenocarcinoma. The CDR3 DNA sequence: TGTGCCAGCAAAAAGGACAGGGCCTCGTACTATGGCTACACCTTC. Encoded protein: CASKKDRASYYGYTF.